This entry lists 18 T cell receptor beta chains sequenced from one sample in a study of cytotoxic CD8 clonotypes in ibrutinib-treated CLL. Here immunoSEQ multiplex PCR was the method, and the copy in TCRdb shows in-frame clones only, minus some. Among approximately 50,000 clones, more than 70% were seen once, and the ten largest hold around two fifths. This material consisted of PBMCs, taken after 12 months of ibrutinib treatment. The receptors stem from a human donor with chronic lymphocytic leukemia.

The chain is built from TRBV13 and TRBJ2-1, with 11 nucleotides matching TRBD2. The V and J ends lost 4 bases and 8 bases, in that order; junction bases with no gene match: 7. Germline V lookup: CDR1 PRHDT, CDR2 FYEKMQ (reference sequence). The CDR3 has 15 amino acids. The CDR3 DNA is TGTGCCAGCAGCTACGGACTAGCGGGTTTAGATGAGCAGTTCTTC. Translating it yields CASSYGLAGLDEQFF.

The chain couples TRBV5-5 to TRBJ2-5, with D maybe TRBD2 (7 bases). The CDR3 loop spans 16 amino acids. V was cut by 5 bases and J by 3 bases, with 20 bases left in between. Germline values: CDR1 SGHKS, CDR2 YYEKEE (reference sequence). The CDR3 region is CASSLAAGAGEETQYF. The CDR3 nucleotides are TGTGCCAGCAGTTTAGCCGCGGGGGCTGGGGAAGAGACCCAGTACTTC. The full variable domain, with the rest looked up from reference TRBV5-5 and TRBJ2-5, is DAGVTQSPTHLIKTRGQQVTLRCSPISGHKSVSWYQQVLGQGPQFIFQYYEKEERGRGNFPDRFSARQFPNYSSELNVNALLLGDSALYLCASSLAAGAGEETQYFGPGTRLLVL.

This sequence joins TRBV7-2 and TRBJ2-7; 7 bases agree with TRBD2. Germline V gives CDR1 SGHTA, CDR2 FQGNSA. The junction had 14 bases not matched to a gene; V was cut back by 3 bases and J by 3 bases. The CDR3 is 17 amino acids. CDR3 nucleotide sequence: TGTGCCAGCAGCTTTCAAGCCCAAGCGGGATCCCTCTACGAGCAGTACTTC. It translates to CASSFQAQAGSLYEQYF. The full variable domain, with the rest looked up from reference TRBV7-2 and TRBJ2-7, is GAGVSQSPSNKVTEKGKDVELRCDPISGHTALYWYRQSLGQGLEFLIYFQGNSAPDKSGLPSDRFSAERTGGSVSTLTIQRTQQEDSAVYLCASSFQAQAGSLYEQYFGPGTRLTVT.

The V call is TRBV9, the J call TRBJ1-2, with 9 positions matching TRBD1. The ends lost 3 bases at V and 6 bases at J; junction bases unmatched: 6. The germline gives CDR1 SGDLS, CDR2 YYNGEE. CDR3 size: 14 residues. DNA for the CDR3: TGTGCCAGCAGCGGGAAGACAGGGGGTAATGGCTACACCTTC. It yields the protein CASSGKTGGNGYTF.

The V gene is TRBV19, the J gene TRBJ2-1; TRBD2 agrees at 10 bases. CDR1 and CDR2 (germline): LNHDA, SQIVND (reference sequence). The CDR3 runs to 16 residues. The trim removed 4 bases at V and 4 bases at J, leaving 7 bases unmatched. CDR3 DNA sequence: TGTGCCAGTAGTACCTGGACTAGCGGAGGGTACAATGAGCAGTTCTTC. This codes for CASSTWTSGGYNEQFF. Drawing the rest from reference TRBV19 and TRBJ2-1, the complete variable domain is DGGITQSPKYLFRKEGQNVTLSCEQNLNHDAMYWYRQDPGQGLRLIYYSQIVNDFQKGDIAEGYSVSREKKESFPLTVTSAQKNPTAFYLCASSTWTSGGYNEQFFGPGTRLTVL.

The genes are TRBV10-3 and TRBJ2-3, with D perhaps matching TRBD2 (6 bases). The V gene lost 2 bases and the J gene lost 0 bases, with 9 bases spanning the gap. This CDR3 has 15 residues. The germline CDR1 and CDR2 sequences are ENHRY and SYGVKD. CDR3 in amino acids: CAISEGGTSTDTQYF. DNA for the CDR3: TGTGCCATCAGTGAGGGGGGGACTAGCACAGATACGCAGTATTTT.

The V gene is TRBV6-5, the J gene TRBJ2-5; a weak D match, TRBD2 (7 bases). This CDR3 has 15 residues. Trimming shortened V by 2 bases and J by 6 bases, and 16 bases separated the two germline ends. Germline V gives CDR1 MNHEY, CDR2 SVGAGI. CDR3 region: CASSYGGGAGQTQYF. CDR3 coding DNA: TGTGCCAGCAGTTACGGAGGGGGGGCTGGGCAGACCCAGTACTTC.

The CDR3 region has the DNA TGCAGCGTTCCGGGTAGGGGAGGTCGCGAGCAGTACTTC. Amino acid sequence: CSVPGRGGREQYF. The chain employs TRBV29-1 and TRBJ2-7; D is possibly TRBD2 (6 bases). CDR3 length: 13 amino acids. V was cut by 5 bases and J by 6 bases, with 17 bases left in between. Germline values: CDR1 SQVTM, CDR2 ANQGSEA.

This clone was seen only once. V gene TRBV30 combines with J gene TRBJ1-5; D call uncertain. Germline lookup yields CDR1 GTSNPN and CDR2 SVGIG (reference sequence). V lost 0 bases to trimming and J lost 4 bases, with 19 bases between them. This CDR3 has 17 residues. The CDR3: CAWSVGASSAGNQPQHF. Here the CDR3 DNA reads TGTGCCTGGAGTGTGGGTGCATCCTCAGCAGGAAATCAGCCCCAGCATTTT.

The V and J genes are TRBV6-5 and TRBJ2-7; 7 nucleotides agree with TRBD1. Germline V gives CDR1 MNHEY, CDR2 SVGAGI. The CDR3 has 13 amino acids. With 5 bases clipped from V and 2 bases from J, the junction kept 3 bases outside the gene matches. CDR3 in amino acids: CASSPGQTYEQYF. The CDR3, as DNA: TGTGCCAGCAGTCCGGGACAGACCTACGAGCAGTACTTC.

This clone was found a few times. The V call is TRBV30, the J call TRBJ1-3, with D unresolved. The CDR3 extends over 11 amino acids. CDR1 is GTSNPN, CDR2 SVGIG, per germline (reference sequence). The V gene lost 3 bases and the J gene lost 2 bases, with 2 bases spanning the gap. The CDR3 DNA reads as TGTGCCTGGAGGCCTGGAAACACCATATATTTT. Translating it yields CAWRPGNTIYF.

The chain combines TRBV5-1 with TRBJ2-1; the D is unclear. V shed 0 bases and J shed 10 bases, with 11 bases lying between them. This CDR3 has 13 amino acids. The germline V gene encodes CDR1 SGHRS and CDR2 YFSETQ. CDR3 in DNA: TGCGCCAGCAGCTTGGTCGGTCCCGGGGAGCAGTTCTTC. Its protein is CASSLVGPGEQFF.

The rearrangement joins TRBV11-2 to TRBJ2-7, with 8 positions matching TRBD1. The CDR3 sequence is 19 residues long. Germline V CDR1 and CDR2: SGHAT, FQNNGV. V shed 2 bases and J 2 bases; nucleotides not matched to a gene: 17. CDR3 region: CASSLSEFQGARLTYEQYF. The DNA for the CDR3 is TGTGCCAGCAGCTTAAGCGAATTTCAGGGGGCGCGTCTTACCTACGAGCAGTACTTC. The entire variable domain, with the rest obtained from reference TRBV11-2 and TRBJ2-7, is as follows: EAGVAQSPRYKIIEKRQSVAFWCNPISGHATLYWYQQILGQGPKLLIQFQNNGVVDDSQLPKDRFSAERLKGVDSTLKIQPAKLEDSAVYLCASSLSEFQGARLTYEQYFGPGTRLTVT.

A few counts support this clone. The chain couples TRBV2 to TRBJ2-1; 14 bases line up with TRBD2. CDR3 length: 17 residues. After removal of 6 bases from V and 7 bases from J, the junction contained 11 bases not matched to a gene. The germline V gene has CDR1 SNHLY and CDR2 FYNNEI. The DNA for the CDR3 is TGTGCCAGCAGCATTCGAGGGACTAGCGGGAGCTTAAATGAGCAGTTCTTC. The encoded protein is CASSIRGTSGSLNEQFF.

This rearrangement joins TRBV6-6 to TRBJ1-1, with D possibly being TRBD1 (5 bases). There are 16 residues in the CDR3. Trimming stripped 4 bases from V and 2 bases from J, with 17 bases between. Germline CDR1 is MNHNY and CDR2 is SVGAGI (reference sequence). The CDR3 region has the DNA TGTGCCAGCAGTTCAAAGCCCGGGGCAGTAAACACTGAAGCTTTCTTT. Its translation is CASSSKPGAVNTEAFF.

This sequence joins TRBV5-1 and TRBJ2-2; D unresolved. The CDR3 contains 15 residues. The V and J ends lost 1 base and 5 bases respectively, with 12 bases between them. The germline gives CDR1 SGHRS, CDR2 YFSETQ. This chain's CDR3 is CASSLIFRGTGELFF. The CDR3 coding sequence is TGCGCCAGCAGCTTGATTTTCCGAGGTACCGGGGAGCTGTTTTTT.

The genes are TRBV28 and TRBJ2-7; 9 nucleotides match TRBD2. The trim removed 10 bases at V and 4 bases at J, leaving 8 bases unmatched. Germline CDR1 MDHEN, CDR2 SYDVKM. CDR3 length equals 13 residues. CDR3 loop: CATRGLAEYEQYF. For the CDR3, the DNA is TGTGCCACCAGGGGACTAGCAGAGTACGAGCAGTACTTC.

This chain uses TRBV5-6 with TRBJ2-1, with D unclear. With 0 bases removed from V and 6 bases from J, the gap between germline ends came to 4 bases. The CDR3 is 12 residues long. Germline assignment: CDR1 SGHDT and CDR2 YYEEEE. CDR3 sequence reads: CASSLGVNEQFF. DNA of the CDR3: TGTGCCAGCAGCTTGGGGGTCAATGAGCAGTTCTTC.